This T cell receptor beta chain was captured by sequencing in a study of T cells in Graves' hyperthyroidism and ophthalmopathy. Trimming shortened V by 10 bases and J by 4 bases, and 19 bases separated the two germline ends. CDR3 length: 14 amino acids. Germline V lookup: CDR1 MNHNS, CDR2 SASEGT. Hyperthyroidism of Graves' type that showed no ophthalmopathy progression within 18 months was stable. Together with thyroid ultrasound, orbital computed tomography, serum thyroxine and TRAb, clinical symptoms were used for diagnoses. In its sample, this clonotype was seen many times. RNA transcripts were the template for amplifying TCR beta CDR3 regions. The TCR CDR3 first-round RT-PCR relied on the HTBI primer set. Using its own MiXCR run on the multiplex PCR reads, TCRdb lists one record per CDR3 protein. The repertoire holds about 580,000 distinct CDR3 sequences, 46% seen once, with about 8% in the top ten.

The chain recombines TRBV6-1 with TRBJ1-1; no reliable D call. This receptor was identified in a woman aged 18-29 years with Graves' hyperthyroidism. The sample was peripheral blood or thyroid tissue (not recorded which). The CDR3 sequence: CATTKENMGTEAFF. CDR3 DNA: TGTGCCACCACAAAGGAAAACATGGGCACTGAAGCTTTCTTT.